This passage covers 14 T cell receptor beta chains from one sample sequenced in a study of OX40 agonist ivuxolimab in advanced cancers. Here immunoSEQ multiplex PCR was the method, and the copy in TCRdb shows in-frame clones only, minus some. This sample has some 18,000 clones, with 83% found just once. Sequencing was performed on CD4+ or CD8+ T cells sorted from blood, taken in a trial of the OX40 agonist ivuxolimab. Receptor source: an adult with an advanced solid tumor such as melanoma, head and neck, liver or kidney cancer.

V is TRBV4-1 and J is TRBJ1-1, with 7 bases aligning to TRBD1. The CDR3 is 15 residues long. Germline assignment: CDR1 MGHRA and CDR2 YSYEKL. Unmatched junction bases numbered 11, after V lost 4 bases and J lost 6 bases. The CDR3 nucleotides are TGCGCCAGCAGCCCCGACAGGGCGCGCTACGCTGAAGCTTTCTTT. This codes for CASSPDRARYAEAFF.

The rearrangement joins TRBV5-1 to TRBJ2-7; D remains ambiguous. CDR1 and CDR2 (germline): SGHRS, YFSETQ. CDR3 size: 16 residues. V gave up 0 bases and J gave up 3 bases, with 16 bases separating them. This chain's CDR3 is CASSLVTLAKLYEQYF. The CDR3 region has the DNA TGCGCCAGCAGCTTGGTTACTTTGGCAAAGCTCTACGAGCAGTACTTC.

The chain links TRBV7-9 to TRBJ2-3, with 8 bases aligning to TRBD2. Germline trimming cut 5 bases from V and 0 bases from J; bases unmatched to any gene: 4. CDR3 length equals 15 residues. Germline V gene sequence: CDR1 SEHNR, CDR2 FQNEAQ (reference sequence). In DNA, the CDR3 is TGTGCCAGCAGCCCTAGCGGGTCTAGCACAGATACGCAGTATTTT. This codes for CASSPSGSSTDTQYF.

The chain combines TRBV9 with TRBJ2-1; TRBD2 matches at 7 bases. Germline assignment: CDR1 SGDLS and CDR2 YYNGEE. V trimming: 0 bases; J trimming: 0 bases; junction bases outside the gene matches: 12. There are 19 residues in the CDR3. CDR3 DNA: TGTGCCAGCAGCGTAGAGGCTAGCGGCCCTCCTAGCTCCTACAATGAGCAGTTCTTC. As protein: CASSVEASGPPSSYNEQFF.

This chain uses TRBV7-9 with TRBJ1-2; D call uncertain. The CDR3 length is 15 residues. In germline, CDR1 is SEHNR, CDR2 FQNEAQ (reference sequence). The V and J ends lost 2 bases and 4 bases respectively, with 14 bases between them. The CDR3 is CASSLLSPGGYGYTF. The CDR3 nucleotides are TGTGCCAGCAGCTTATTGTCGCCCGGTGGCTATGGCTACACCTTC.

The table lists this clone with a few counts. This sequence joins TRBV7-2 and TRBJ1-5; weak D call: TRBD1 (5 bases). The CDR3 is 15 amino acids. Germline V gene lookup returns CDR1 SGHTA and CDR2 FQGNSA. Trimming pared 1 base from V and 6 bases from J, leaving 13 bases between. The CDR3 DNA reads TGTGCCAGCAGCTTAGTGAGGCAGGGTTTTCAGCCCCAGCATTTT. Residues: CASSLVRQGFQPQHF.

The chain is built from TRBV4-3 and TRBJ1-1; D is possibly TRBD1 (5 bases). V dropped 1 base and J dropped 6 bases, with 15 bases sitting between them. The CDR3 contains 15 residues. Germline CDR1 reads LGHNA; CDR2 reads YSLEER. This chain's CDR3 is CASSQVWSGAAEAFF. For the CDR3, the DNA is TGCGCCAGCAGCCAAGTTTGGTCCGGGGCGGCTGAAGCTTTCTTT.

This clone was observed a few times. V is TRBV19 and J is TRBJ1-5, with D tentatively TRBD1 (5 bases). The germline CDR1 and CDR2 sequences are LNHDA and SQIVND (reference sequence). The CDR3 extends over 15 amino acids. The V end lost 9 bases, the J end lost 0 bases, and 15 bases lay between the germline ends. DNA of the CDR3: TGTGCCAGCCTGGGACGGGACTATAGCAATCAGCCCCAGCATTTT. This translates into CASLGRDYSNQPQHF.

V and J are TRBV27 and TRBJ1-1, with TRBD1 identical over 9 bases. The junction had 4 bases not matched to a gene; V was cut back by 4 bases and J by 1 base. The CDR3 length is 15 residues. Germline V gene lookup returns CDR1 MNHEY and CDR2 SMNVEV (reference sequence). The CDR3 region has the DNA TGTGCCAGCAGTTCACAGGGGGCAGGGAACACTGAAGCTTTCTTT. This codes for CASSSQGAGNTEAFF.

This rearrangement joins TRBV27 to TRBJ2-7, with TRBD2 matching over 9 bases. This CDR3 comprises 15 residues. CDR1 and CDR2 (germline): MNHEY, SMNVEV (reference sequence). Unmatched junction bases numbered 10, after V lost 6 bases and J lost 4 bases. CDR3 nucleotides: TGTGCCAGCAGCGAAGGCGGGGGGGCAAGGTACGAGCAGTACTTC. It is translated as CASSEGGGARYEQYF.

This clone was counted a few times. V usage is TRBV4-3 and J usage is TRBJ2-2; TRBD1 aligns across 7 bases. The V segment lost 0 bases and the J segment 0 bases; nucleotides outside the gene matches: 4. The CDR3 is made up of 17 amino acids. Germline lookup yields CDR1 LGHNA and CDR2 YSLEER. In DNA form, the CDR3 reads TGCGCCAGCAGCCAAGATCCAGACAGGGCGAACACCGGGGAGCTGTTTTTT. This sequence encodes CASSQDPDRANTGELFF.

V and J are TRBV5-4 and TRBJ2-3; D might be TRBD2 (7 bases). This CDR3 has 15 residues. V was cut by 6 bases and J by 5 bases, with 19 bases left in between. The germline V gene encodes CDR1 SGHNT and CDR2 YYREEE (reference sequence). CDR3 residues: CASTPEGGAGDTQYF. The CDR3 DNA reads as TGTGCCAGCACTCCGGAGGGGGGGGCGGGAGATACGCAGTATTTT.

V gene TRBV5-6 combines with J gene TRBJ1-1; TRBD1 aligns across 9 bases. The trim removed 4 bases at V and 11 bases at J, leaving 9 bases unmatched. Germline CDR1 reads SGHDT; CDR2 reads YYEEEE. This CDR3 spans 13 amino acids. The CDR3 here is CASSTTGGARAFF. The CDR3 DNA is TGTGCCAGCAGCACCACAGGGGGCGCGAGGGCTTTCTTT.

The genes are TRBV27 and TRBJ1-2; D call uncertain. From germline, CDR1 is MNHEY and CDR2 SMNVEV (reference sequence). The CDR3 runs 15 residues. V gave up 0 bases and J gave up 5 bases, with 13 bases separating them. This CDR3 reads CASSLSAGVGYGYTF. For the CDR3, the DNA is TGTGCCAGCAGTTTATCTGCTGGGGTCGGTTATGGCTACACCTTC.